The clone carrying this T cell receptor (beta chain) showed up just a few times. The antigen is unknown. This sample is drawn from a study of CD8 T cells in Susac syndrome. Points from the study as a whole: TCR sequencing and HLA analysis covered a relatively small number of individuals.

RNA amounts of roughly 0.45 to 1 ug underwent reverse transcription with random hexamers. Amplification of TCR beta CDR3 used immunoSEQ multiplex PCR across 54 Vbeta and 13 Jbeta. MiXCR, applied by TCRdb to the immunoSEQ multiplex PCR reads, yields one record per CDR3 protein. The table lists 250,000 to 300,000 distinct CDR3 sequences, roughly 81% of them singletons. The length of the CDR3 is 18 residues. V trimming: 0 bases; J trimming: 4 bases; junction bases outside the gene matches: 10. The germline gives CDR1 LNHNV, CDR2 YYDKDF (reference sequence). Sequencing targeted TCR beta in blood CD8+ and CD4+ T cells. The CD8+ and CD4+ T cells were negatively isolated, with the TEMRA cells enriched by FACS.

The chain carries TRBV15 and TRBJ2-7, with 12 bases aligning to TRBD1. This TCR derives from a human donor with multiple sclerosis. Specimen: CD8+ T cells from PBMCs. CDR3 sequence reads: CATSRDRTGTGGMYEQYF. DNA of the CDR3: TGTGCCACCAGCAGAGATCGAACCGGGACAGGGGGCATGTACGAGCAGTACTTC. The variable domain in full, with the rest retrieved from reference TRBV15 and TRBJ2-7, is DAMVIQNPRYQVTQFGKPVTLSCSQTLNHNVMYWYQQKSSQAPKLLFHYYDKDFNNEADTPDNFQSRRPNTSFCFLDIRSPGLGDTAMYLCATSRDRTGTGGMYEQYFGPGTRLTVT.